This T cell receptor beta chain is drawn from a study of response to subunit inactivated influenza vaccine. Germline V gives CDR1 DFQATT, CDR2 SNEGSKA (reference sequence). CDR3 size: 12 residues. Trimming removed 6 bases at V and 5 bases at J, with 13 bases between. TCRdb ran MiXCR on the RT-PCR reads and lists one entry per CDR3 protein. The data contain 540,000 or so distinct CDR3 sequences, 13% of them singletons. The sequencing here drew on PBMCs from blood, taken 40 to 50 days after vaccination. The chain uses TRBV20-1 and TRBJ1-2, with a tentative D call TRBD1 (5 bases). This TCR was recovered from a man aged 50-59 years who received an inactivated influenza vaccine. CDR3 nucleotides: TGCAGTGCCCTGGGGACTTTTTATGGCTACACCTTC. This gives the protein CSALGTFYGYTF.